This entry lists 15 T cell receptor beta chains sequenced from one sample in a study of neurological immune-mediated disorders. TCRdb ran MiXCR on the 5' RACE reads and lists one entry per CDR3 protein. This repertoire shows more than 25,000 distinct CDR3 sequences, approximately 4% found once; its top ten account for approximately 23%. Sequencing used CD4+ T cells from blood. The receptors originated from a woman aged 40 to 50 in good health.

This clonotype was picked up many times. The chain employs TRBV5-1 and TRBJ1-1; 9 nucleotides align to TRBD1. The germline V gene encodes CDR1 SGHRS and CDR2 YFSETQ. The CDR3 sequence is 18 residues long. Trimming cost V 2 bases and J 4 bases; bases outside gene matches: 15. Here the CDR3 reads CASSFPPSGQGTRTEAFF. DNA for the CDR3: TGCGCCAGCAGCTTTCCCCCCAGCGGACAGGGGACTCGCACTGAAGCTTTCTTT.

This clonotype has ten or more counts. V usage is TRBV12-3 or TRBV12-4 and J usage is TRBJ2-3, with D unresolved. CDR3 length: 13 amino acids. With 5 bases removed from V and 3 bases from J, the gap between germline ends came to 9 bases. As DNA, the CDR3 is TGTGCCAGCAGTATAAAAGGGACAGATACGCAGTATTTT. Its translation is CASSIKGTDTQYF.

This clonotype was counted many times. Here the CDR3 reads CASSLIPREGYGYTF. In DNA, the CDR3 is TGTGCCAGCTCACTAATCCCCAGGGAAGGCTATGGCTACACCTTC. The genes are TRBV18 and TRBJ1-2, with a weak D call TRBD1 (5 bases). CDR3 size: 15 residues. Germline CDR1 KGHSH, CDR2 LQKENI. V was shortened by 4 bases and J by 4 bases, with 16 bases between the two germline ends. The entire variable domain, with the rest obtained from reference TRBV18 and TRBJ1-2, is as follows: NAGVMQNPRHLVRRRGQEARLRCSPMKGHSHVYWYRQLPEEGLKFMVYLQKENIIDESGMPKERFSAEFPKEGPSILRIQQVVRGDSAAYFCASSLIPREGYGYTFGSGTRLTVV.

This clonotype was recorded many times. The rearrangement joins TRBV10-1 to TRBJ1-1; TRBD1 aligns across 10 bases. The CDR3 totals 15 residues. With 3 bases clipped from V and 4 bases from J, the junction kept 5 bases outside the gene matches. The V gene's germline CDR1 is WNHNN and CDR2 SYGVQD (reference sequence). The DNA of the CDR3 is TGCGCCAGCAGTGACCCGGGACAGGGGTCCACTGAAGCTTTCTTT. As protein: CASSDPGQGSTEAFF.

In this sample, this clonotype turned up many times. The rearrangement uses TRBV20-1 and TRBJ1-2, with D hard to call. The germline V and J ends were trimmed by 3 bases and 12 bases, with 14 bases remaining between them. The CDR3 is made up of 11 amino acids. The germline gives CDR1 DFQATT, CDR2 SNEGSKA (reference sequence). The CDR3 nucleotides read TGCAGTGCTAGTGCGACCCCCGGTAACACCTTC. Amino acid sequence: CSASATPGNTF.

This clonotype has a count of ten or more. The V and J genes are TRBV6-2 or TRBV6-3 and TRBJ2-1; 8 bases are shared with TRBD1. Germline V CDR1 and CDR2: MNHEY, SVGEGT. CDR3 length equals 14 residues. V lost 7 bases to trimming and J lost 14 bases; unmatched junction nucleotides: 16. The CDR3 spells CASTQGAKSGRKFF. DNA for the CDR3: TGTGCCAGCACGCAGGGGGCGAAAAGTGGACGTAAGTTCTTC.

This clonotype was recorded at least ten times. The genes are TRBV12-3 or TRBV12-4 and TRBJ2-3; 8 bases align to TRBD2. This CDR3 comprises 17 residues. After removal of 6 bases from V and 0 bases from J, the junction contained 11 bases not matched to a gene. The CDR3 nucleotides read TGTGCCAGCAGCCGTTCTGGCGGGGGGTTAAGCACAGATACGCAGTATTTT. The encoded protein is CASSRSGGGLSTDTQYF.

This clonotype showed up many times. This sequence joins TRBV12-3 or TRBV12-4 and TRBJ2-1, with D possibly being TRBD2 (6 bases). Between the trimmed V and J ends, which lost 7 bases and 3 bases, there was a span of 16 bases. The CDR3 is made up of 15 amino acids. CDR3 sequence: CASTEFGSDYNEQFF. CDR3 DNA sequence: TGTGCCAGCACTGAATTCGGGAGCGACTACAATGAGCAGTTCTTC.

This clonotype was seen repeatedly, ten times or more. This chain uses TRBV12-5 with TRBJ2-2; 9 nucleotides match TRBD1. The CDR3 contains 19 residues. J lost 6 bases, V lost 1 base, and 15 bases had no gene match. Looked up from germline, CDR1 is LGHNT and CDR2 is FRNRAP. CDR3 bases: TGTGCTAGTGGTTTGGCCGAGACAACCGGGACAGGGATACCCGGGGAGCTGTTTTTT. Protein sequence: CASGLAETTGTGIPGELFF.

This clonotype was observed at least ten times. This rearrangement joins TRBV6-5 to TRBJ1-5; D unclear. Germline assignment: CDR1 MNHEY and CDR2 SVGAGI. CDR3 length: 16 residues. V was trimmed by 3 bases and J by 0 bases, leaving 12 bases between them. CDR3 sequence: CASSYGGRYSNQPQHF. CDR3 DNA sequence: TGTGCCAGCAGTTATGGAGGAAGATATAGCAATCAGCCCCAGCATTTT.

In its sample, this clonotype was seen many times. V gene TRBV12-3 or TRBV12-4 combines with J gene TRBJ2-7; D gene uncertain. The V end lost 5 bases, the J end lost 2 bases, and 7 bases lay between the germline ends. This CDR3 contains 12 residues. The chain's CDR3 is CASSPSPYEQYF. CDR3 bases: TGTGCCAGCAGTCCCAGCCCCTACGAGCAGTACTTC.

This clonotype was seen many times. The J gene is TRBJ2-7, the V gene TRBV4-1, with 7 nucleotides matching TRBD1. Germline values: CDR1 MGHRA, CDR2 YSYEKL. Germline trimming cut 0 bases from V and 3 bases from J; bases unmatched to any gene: 5. The CDR3 totals 15 residues. Here the CDR3 DNA reads TGCGCCAGCAGCCAAGAACAGGGGTTTAACTACGAGCAGTACTTC. This gives the protein CASSQEQGFNYEQYF.

This clonotype was found many times. This chain connects TRBV6-4 to TRBJ1-2, with 7 bases fitting TRBD1. V was pared by 10 bases and J by 1 base, with 21 bases of the junction left unmatched. Germline CDR1 reads MRHNA; CDR2 reads SNTAGT. This CDR3 is built from 18 residues. CDR3 nucleotides: TGTGCCACCTCACAACGGTGGCCACGGGACAGTCATAACTATGGCTACACCTTC. Protein: CATSQRWPRDSHNYGYTF.

This clonotype was counted at least ten times. The J gene is TRBJ2-7, the V gene TRBV10-3; 7 nucleotides match TRBD2. Looked up from germline, CDR1 is ENHRY and CDR2 is SYGVKD. This CDR3 is built from 18 residues. Losses at the gene ends were 0 bases for V and 0 bases for J; bases not matched to a gene: 11. The CDR3 loop reads CAISESKVGGRSSYEQYF. CDR3 coding DNA: TGTGCCATCAGTGAGTCGAAGGTGGGAGGGAGGAGCTCCTACGAGCAGTACTTC.

This clonotype has a count of ten or more. The chain links TRBV5-6 to TRBJ2-5; D uncertain. Trimming pared 3 bases from V and 5 bases from J, leaving 14 bases between. The CDR3 covers 14 residues. Germline V gene sequence: CDR1 SGHDT, CDR2 YYEEEE. The CDR3 sequence: CASSSPDGAETQYF. The DNA for the CDR3 is TGTGCCAGCAGCTCCCCGGACGGTGCGGAGACCCAGTACTTC.